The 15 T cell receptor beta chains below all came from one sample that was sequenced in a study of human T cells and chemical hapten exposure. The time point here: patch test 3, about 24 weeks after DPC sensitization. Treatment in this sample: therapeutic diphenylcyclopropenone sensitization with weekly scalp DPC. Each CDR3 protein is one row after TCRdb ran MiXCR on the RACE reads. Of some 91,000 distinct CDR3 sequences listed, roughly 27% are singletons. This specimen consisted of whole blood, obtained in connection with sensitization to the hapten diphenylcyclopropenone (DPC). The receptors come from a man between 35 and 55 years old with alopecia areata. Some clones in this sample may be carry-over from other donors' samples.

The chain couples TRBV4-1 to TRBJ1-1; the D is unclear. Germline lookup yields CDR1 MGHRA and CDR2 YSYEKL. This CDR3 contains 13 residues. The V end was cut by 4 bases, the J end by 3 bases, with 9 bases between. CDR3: CASSRDQDTEAFF. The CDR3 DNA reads TGCGCCAGCAGCCGCGACCAGGACACTGAAGCTTTCTTT.

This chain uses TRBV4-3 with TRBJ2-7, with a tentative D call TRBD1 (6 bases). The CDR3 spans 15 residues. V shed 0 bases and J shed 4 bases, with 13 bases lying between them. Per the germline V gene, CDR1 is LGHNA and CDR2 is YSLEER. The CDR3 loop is CASSQDTRGWYEQYF. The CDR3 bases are TGCGCCAGCAGCCAAGATACAAGGGGGTGGTACGAGCAGTACTTC.

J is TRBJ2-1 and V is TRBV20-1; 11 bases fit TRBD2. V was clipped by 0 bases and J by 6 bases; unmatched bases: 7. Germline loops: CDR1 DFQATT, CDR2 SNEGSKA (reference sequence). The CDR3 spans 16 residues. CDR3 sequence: CSARDSGRALGNEQFF. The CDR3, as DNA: TGCAGTGCTAGAGATAGCGGGAGGGCATTGGGCAATGAGCAGTTCTTC.

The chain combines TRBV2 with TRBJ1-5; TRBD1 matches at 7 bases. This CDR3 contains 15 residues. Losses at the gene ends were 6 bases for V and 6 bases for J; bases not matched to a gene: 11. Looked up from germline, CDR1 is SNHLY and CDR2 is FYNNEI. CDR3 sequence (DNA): TGTGCCAGCAGCCTTCAGGGGGGCCTCCCTCAGCCCCAGCATTTT. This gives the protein CASSLQGGLPQPQHF. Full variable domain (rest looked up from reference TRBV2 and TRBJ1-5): EPEVTQTPSHQVTQMGQEVILRCVPISNHLYFYWYRQILGQKVEFLVSFYNNEISEKSEIFDDQFSVERPDGSNFTLKIRSTKLEDSAMYFCASSLQGGLPQPQHFGDGTRLSIL.

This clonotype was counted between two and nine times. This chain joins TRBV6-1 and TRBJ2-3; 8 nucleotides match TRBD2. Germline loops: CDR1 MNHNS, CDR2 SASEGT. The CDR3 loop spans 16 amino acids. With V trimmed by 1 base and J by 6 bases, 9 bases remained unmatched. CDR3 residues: CASSEEKGLDVDTQYF. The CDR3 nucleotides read TGTGCCAGCAGTGAAGAGAAGGGACTAGATGTGGATACGCAGTATTTT.

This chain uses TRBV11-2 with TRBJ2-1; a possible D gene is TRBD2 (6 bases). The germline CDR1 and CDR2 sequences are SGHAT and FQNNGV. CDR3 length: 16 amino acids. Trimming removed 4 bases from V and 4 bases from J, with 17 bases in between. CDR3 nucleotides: TGTGCCAGCAGCTCATCGACTAGTCTCCGATACAATGAGCAGTTCTTC. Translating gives CASSSSTSLRYNEQFF.

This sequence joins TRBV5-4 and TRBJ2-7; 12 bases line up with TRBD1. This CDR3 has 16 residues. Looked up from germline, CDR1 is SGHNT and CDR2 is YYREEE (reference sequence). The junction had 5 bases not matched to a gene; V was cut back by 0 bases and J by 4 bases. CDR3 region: CASSLDGGQGAYEQYF. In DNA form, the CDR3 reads TGTGCCAGCAGCTTGGACGGGGGACAGGGGGCGTACGAGCAGTACTTC.

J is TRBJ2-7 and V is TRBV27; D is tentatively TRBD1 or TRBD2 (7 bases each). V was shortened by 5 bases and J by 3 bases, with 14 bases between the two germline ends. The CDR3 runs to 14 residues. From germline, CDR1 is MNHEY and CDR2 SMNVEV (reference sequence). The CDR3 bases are TGTGCCAGCAGTAGCGGGGACAGCCGCTACGAGCAGTACTTC. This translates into CASSSGDSRYEQYF.

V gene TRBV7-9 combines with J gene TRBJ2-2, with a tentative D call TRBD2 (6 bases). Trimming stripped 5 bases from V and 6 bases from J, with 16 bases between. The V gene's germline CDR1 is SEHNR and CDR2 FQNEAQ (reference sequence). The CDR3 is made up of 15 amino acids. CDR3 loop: CASSEEARRAGELFF. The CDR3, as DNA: TGTGCCAGCAGCGAAGAAGCGAGGAGGGCCGGGGAGCTGTTTTTT.

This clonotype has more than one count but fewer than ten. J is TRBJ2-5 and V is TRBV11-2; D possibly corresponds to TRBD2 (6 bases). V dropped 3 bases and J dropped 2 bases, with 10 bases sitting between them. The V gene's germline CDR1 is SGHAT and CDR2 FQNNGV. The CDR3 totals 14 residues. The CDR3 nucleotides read TGTGCCAGCAGCTTCGGGGGTTCTCAAGAGACCCAGTACTTC. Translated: CASSFGGSQETQYF.

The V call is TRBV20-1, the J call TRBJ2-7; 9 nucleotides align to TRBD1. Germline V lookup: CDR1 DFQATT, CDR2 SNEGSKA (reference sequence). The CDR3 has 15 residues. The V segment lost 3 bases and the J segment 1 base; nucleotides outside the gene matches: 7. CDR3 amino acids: CSASYGQGISYEQYF. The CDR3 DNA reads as TGCAGTGCTAGTTACGGACAGGGGATATCCTACGAGCAGTACTTC.

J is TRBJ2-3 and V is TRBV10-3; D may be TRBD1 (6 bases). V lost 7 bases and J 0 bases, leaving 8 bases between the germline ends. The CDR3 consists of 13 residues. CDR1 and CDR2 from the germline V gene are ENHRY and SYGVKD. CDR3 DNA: TGTGCCATCAAAGGACAGAGCACAGATACGCAGTATTTT. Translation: CAIKGQSTDTQYF.

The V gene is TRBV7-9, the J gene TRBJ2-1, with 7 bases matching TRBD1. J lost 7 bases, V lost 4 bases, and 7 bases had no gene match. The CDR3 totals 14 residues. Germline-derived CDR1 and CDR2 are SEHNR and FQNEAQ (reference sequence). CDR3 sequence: CASSWTGTVNEQFF. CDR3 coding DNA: TGTGCCAGCAGCTGGACCGGGACAGTGAATGAGCAGTTCTTC.

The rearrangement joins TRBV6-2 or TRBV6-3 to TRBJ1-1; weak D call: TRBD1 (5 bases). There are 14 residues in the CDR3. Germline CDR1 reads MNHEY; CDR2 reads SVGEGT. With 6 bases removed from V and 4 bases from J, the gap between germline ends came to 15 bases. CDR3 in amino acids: CASSYNRQTTEAFF. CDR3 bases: TGTGCCAGCAGCTACAATCGACAGACCACTGAAGCTTTCTTT.

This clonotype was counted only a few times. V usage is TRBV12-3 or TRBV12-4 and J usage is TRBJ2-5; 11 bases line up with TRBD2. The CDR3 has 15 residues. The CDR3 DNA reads TGTGCTAGTAGCGGGAGGGCGATTTTTACAGAGACCCAGTACTTC. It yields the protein CASSGRAIFTETQYF.